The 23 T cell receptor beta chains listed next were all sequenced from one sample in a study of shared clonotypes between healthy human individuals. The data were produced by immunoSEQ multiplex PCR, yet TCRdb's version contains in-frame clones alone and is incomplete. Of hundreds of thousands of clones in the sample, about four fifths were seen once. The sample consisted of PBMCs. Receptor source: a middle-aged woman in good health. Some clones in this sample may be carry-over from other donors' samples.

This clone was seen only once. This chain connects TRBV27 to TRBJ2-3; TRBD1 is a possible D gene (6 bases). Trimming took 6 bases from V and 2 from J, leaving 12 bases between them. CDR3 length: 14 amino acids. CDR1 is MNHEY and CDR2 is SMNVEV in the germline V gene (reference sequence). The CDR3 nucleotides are TGTGCCAGCAGAGAGGACAGATACACAGATACGCAGTATTTT. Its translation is CASREDRYTDTQYF.

As DNA, the CDR3 is TGTGCCAGCAGCCGGACAGGGGTCGGAGGAAACACCATATATTTT. It encodes CASSRTGVGGNTIYF. The rearrangement uses TRBV7-8 and TRBJ1-3; TRBD1 matches 9 bases. The ends lost 5 bases at V and 4 bases at J; junction bases unmatched: 6. The germline CDR1 and CDR2 sequences are SGHVS and FQNEAQ. CDR3 length equals 15 residues.

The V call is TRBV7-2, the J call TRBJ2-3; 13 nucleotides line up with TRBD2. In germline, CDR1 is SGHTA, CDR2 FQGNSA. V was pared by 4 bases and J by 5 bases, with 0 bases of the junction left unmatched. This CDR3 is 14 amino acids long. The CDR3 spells CASSWTSGRDTQYF. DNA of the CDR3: TGTGCCAGCAGCTGGACTAGCGGGAGAGATACGCAGTATTTT.

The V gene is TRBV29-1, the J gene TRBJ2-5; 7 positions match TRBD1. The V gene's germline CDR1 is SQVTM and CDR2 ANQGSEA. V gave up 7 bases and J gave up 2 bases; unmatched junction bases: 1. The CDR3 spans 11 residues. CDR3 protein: CSGGQQETQYF. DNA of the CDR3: TGCAGCGGGGGACAGCAAGAGACCCAGTACTTC.

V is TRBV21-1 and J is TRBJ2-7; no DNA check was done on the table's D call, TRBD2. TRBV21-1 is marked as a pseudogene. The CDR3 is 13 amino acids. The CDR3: CASSKGGLRRQYF. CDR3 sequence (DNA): TGTGCCAGCAGCAAAGGGGGACTGAGAAGACAGTACTTC.

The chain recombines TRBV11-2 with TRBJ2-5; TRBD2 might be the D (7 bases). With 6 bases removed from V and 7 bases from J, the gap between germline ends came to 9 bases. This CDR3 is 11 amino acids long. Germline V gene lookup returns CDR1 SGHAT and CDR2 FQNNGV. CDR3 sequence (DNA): TGTGCCAGCAGGGGGGGGCCGACCCAGTACTTC. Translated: CASRGGPTQYF.

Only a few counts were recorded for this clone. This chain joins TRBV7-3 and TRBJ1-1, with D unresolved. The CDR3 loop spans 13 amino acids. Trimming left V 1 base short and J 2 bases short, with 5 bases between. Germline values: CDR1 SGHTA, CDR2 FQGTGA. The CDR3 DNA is TGTGCCAGCAGCTTAATAGCAAACACTGAAGCTTTCTTT. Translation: CASSLIANTEAFF.

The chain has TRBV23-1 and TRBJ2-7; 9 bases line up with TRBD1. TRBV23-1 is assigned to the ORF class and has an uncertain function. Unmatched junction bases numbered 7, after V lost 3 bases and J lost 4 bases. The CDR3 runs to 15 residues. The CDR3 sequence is CASSHFTGGGYEQYF. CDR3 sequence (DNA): TGCGCCAGCAGTCATTTCACAGGGGGCGGGTACGAGCAGTACTTC.

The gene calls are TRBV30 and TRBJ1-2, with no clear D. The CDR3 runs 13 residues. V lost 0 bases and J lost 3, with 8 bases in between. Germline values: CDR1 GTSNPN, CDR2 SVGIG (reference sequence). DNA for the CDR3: TGTGCCTGGAGTGTCCACACCTACTATGGCTACACCTTC. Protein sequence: CAWSVHTYYGYTF.

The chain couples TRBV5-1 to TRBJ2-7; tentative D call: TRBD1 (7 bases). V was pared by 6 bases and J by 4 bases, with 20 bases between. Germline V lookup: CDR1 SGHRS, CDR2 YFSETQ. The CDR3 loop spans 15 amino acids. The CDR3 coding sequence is TGCGCCAGCACCCCCGGGGCGGGACAGACTTACGAGCAGTACTTC. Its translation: CASTPGAGQTYEQYF. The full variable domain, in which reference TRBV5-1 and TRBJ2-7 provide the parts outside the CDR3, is KAGVTQTPRYLIKTRGQQVTLSCSPISGHRSVSWYQQTPGQGLQFLFEYFSETQRNKGNFPGRFSGRQFSNSRSEMNVSTLELGDSALYLCASTPGAGQTYEQYFGPGTRLTVT.

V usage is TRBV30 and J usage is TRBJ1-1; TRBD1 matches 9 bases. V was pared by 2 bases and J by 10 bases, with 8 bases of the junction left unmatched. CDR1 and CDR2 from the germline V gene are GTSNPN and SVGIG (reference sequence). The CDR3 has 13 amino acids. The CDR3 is CAWSPGTGRAAFF. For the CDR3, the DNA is TGTGCCTGGAGTCCCGGGACAGGGAGGGCAGCTTTCTTT.

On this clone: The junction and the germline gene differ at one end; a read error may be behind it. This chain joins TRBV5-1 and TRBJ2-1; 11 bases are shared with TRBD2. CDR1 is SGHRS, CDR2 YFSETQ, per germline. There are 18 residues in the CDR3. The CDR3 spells CASSPMGLAEPSYNERFF. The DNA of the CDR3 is TGCGCCAGCAGCCCGATGGGACTAGCGGAACCTTCCTACAATGAGCGGTTCTTC.

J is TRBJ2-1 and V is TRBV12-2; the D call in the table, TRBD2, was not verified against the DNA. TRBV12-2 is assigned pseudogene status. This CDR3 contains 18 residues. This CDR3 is CASRLVVRSGLEEHEQFF. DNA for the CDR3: TGTGCAAGTCGCTTAGTAGTACGTTCGGGACTAGAAGAACATGAGCAGTTCTTC.

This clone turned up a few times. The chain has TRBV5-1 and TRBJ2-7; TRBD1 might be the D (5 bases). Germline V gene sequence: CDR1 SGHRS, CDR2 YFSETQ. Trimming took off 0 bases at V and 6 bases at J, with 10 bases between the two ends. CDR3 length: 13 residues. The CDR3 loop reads CASSLAGIIEQYF. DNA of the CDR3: TGCGCCAGCAGCTTGGCAGGGATTATCGAGCAGTACTTC.

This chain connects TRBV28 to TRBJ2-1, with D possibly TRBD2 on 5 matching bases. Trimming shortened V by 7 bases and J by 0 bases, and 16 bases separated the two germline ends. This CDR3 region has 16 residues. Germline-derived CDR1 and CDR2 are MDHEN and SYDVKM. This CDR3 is CASTPTGKSSYNEQFF. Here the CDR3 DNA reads TGTGCCAGCACCCCAACCGGGAAGAGCTCCTACAATGAGCAGTTCTTC.

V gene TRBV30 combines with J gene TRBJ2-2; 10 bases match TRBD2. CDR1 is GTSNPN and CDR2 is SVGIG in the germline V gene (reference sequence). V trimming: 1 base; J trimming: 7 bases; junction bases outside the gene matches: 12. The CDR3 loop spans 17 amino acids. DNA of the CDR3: TGTGCCTGGAGTGCGTTCCCTAGCGGGAGTAAGGGCGGGGAGCTGTTTTTT. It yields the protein CAWSAFPSGSKGGELFF.

The chain's CDR3 is CASPSSVVYEQYF. DNA for the CDR3: TGCGCCAGCCCTTCTTCGGTTGTGTACGAGCAGTACTTC. J is TRBJ2-7 and V is TRBV4-3; D is undetermined. The CDR3 contains 13 residues. CDR1 is LGHNA, CDR2 YSLEER, per germline. The V end was cut by 8 bases, the J end by 4 bases, with 15 bases between.

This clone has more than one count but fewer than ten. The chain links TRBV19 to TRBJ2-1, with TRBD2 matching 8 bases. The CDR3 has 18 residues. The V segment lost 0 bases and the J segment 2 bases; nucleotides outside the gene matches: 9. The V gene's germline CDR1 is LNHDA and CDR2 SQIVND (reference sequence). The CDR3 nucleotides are TGTGCCAGTAGTATAGATCGGGGTTCGGGACTAGCCTACAATGAGCAGTTCTTC. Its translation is CASSIDRGSGLAYNEQFF.

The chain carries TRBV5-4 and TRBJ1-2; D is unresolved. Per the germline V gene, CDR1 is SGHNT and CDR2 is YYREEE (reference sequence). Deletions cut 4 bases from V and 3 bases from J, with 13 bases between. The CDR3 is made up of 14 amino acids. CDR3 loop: CASSGEGGYYGYTF. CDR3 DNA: TGTGCCAGCAGCGGGGAGGGTGGTTACTATGGCTACACCTTC.

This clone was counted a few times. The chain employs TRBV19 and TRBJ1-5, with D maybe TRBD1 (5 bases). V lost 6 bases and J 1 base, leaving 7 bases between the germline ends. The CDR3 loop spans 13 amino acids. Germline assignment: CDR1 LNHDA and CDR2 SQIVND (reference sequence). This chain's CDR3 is CASSWDSNQPQHF. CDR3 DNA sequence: TGTGCCAGTAGCTGGGACAGCAATCAGCCCCAGCATTTT.

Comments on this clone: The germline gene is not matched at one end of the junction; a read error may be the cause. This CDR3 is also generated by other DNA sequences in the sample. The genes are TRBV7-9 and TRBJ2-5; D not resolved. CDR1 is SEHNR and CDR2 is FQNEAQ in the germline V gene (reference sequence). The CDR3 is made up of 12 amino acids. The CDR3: CASSLVGETQYF. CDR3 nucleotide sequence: TGTGCTAGCAGCTTAGTGGGGGAGACCCAGTACTTC.

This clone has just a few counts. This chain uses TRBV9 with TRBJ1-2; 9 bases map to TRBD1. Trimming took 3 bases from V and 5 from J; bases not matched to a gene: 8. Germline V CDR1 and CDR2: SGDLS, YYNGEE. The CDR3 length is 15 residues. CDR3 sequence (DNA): TGTGCCAGCAGCGAACCGGGACAGGGACGATATGGCTACACCTTC. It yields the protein CASSEPGQGRYGYTF.

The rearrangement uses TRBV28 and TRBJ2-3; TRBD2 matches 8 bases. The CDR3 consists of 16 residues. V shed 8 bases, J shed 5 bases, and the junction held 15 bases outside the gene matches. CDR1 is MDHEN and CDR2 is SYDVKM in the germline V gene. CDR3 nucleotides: TGTGCCAGCGGGGGAATCGGGACTAGGGATGTAGATACGCAGTATTTT. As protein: CASGGIGTRDVDTQYF.